The source of this T cell receptor (beta chain) is a study of regulatory T cells in long-lasting Graves disease. This clonotype was recorded many times. Antigen: not known. Time point: newly diagnosed GD, antithyroid drugs for less than 3 months. From RNA extracted from PBMCs, the TCR library was made. The guidelines of the American Thyroid Association were the basis for diagnosing Graves' disease. Study conclusions and caveats: Blood alone, not thyroid tissue, was studied.

The germline CDR1 and CDR2 sequences are MDHEN and SYDVKM. The CDR3 contains 14 residues. V was pared by 3 bases and J by 3 bases, with 11 bases between. Sequencing libraries for TCR beta were prepared with iRepertoire HTBI primers and Arm-PCR of CDR3 regions. MiXCR was run by TCRdb on the multiplex PCR reads, yielding one entry per CDR3 protein. This sample has 350,000 to 550,000 distinct CDR3 sequences, with more than 12% found just once. A further study also used this sample, focusing on T cells in Graves' hyperthyroidism and ophthalmopathy.

Sample: peripheral blood mononuclear cells (PBMCs), taken at new diagnosis, from a patient treated with antithyroid drugs. The rearrangement joins TRBV28 to TRBJ2-5; maybe TRBD1 (5 bases). The sequence was collected from a woman under 40 with Graves disease. This CDR3 is CASSFEQEKETQYF. The DNA for the CDR3 is TGTGCCAGCAGTTTTGAACAGGAAAAAGAGACCCAGTACTTC.